The 5 T cell receptor beta chains below were found in one sample sequenced in a study of T-cell memory formation after mild COVID-19. MiXCR, applied by TCRdb to the 5' RACE reads, yields one record per CDR3 protein. The sample yields some 150,000 distinct CDR3 sequences, approximately 25% seen once. The source material was PBMCs or a T cell subset sorted from them (not recorded which). The receptors shown here come from an adult woman who had mild COVID-19 (a few samples of this study predate the infection). Cell type and time point are not known.

The genes are TRBV21-1 and TRBJ1-1. TRBV21-1 is reported as a pseudogene. The CDR3 is 13 residues long. CDR3 bases: TGTGCCAGCAGCAAAGCGTCGTACACTGAAGCTTTCTTT. The encoded protein is CASSKASYTEAFF.

A few counts support this clonotype. V is TRBV29-1 and J is TRBJ1-2, with 7 bases that match TRBD1. J was trimmed by 8 bases and V by 6 bases; bases with no gene match: 6. The germline V gene encodes CDR1 SQVTM and CDR2 ANQGSEA. The CDR3 totals 11 residues. In DNA, the CDR3 is TGCAGCGTGGGGACAGAGGGCGGCTACACCTTC. As protein: CSVGTEGGYTF.

In regard to this clonotype: The junction and the germline gene differ at one end; a read error may be behind it. The rearrangement uses TRBV27 and TRBJ1-4; TRBD1 aligns across 9 bases. This CDR3 contains 14 residues. CDR1 and CDR2 (germline): MNHEY, SMNVEV (reference sequence). Written as DNA, the CDR3 is TGTGCCAGCAGCCTGACAGGGGGAGAAGAAAAACTGTTCTTT. As protein: CASSLTGGEEKLFF.

This clonotype has ten or more counts. The chain couples TRBV7-2 to TRBJ2-5, with a tentative D call TRBD1 (5 bases). Trimming removed 2 bases at V and 1 base at J, with 20 bases between. The CDR3 is 18 amino acids. The germline CDR1 and CDR2 sequences are SGHTA and FQGNSA. The CDR3 region is CASSLLPNAGPGQETQYF. CDR3 coding DNA: TGTGCCAGCAGCTTACTCCCAAACGCAGGGCCAGGCCAAGAGACCCAGTACTTC.

Remarks on this clonotype: One junction end does not reproduce the germline sequence, and a read error may be involved. The V and J genes are TRBV27 and TRBJ1-5; TRBD1 aligns across 7 bases. The CDR3 extends over 14 amino acids. Germline-derived CDR1 and CDR2 are MNHEY and SMNVEV (reference sequence). CDR3 bases: TGTGCCAGCAGTTCAGGGGGTGCAAATCAGACCCAGCATTTT. It translates to CASSSGGANQTQHF.